This T cell receptor beta chain is drawn from a study of blood T cell repertoires in COVID-19. Background on the study: Researchers got acute and convalescent COVID-19 samples from the United States, Italy and Spain. Sample material is recorded as cDNA or gDNA derived from T cells, B-cell-depleted T cells, or PBMCs.

Per the study methods: The assay estimated nucleated cells by amplifying reference gene primers. Using immunoSEQ multiplex PCR, the repertoire was profiled, and TCRdb retains in-frame clones only, with some absent. V, J and clone size are taken as reported in that table, and D and trimming were inferred from the DNA itself. This repertoire shows fewer than 250,000 clones, about 86% found once; its top ten account for 0.6% to 1%. This clone was recorded a few times. The CDR3 length is 18 residues. CDR1 is SGHTA and CDR2 is FQGTGA in the germline V gene. The V end was cut by 1 base, the J end by 1 base, with 20 bases between.

The chain carries TRBV7-3 and TRBJ2-7, with a possible D match to TRBD2 (5 bases). The receptor was isolated from a woman in her 70s with acute or convalescent COVID-19. Material: peripheral blood. The CDR3 sequence: CASSLKPPPGILSYEQYF. CDR3 bases: TGTGCCAGCAGCTTAAAGCCCCCTCCCGGGATCCTATCCTACGAGCAGTACTTC.